Following are 27 T cell receptor beta chains from one sample sequenced in a study of monozygotic twins with inflammatory bowel disease. TCRdb reworked the 5' RACE reads into one entry per CDR3 protein, no DNA. Recorded for this sample: around 150,000 distinct CDR3 sequences. The sample comprised blood. These receptors originate from a human donor with ulcerative colitis or Crohn's disease, or a healthy co-twin of an affected twin (not recorded which).

CDR3 region: CSEKGQGQETQYF. This rearrangement joins TRBV20-1 to TRBJ2-5; TCRdb's D gene call, TRBD1, goes unchecked for lack of DNA. CDR3 length equals 13 residues. The germline V gene has CDR1 DFQATT and CDR2 SNEGSKA (reference sequence).

The rearrangement uses TRBV12-3 or TRBV12-4 and TRBJ1-5; TCRdb returns TRBD1, unconfirmable since there is no DNA. The CDR3 totals 15 residues. CDR3 loop: CASSWTGGSNQPQHF.

The chain combines TRBV6-1 with TRBJ2-3; TCRdb lists TRBD2, though no DNA is available to test this call. The CDR3 consists of 16 residues. Germline CDR1 and CDR2: MNHNS and SASEGT. CDR3 residues: CASSADRDWPTDTQYF.

The V and J genes are TRBV19 and TRBJ1-5; TCRdb lists TRBD1, though no DNA is available to test this call. Germline V CDR1 and CDR2: LNHDA, SQIVND (reference sequence). The CDR3 has 15 residues. The CDR3 protein is CASSLQGVSNQPQHF.

The rearrangement joins TRBV5-1 to TRBJ2-7; TCRdb gives TRBD1 as the D gene, but with no DNA this cannot be confirmed. The CDR3 consists of 15 residues. Looked up from germline, CDR1 is SGHRS and CDR2 is YFSETQ. CDR3 loop: CASSLRTDLSYEQYF.

J is TRBJ2-4 and V is TRBV15. The CDR3 length is 14 residues. CDR1 LNHNV and CDR2 YYDKDF come from the germline V gene (reference sequence). CDR3 residues: CATSSPLAKNIQYF.

The J gene is TRBJ1-6, the V gene TRBV7-6; TCRdb designates TRBD1, a call that cannot be tested without DNA. Per germline, CDR1 SGHVS and CDR2 FNYEAQ. The CDR3 is 15 residues long. CDR3 in amino acids: CASSLGQGARSPLHF.

The chain carries TRBV28 and TRBJ2-6; without DNA, the TCRdb call of TRBD2 cannot be checked. The CDR3 is 18 amino acids. CDR1 is MDHEN, CDR2 SYDVKM, per germline. The CDR3 here is CASRYVRGRFSGANVLTF.

The chain has TRBV5-6 and TRBJ2-6; TCRdb designates TRBD1, a call that cannot be tested without DNA. CDR3 length: 17 residues. Germline assignment: CDR1 SGHDT and CDR2 YYEEEE. Here the CDR3 reads CASSLKGVGSGANVLTF. Based on the CDR3 plus reference TRBV5-6 and TRBJ2-6, the full variable domain is DAGVTQSPTHLIKTRGQQVTLRCSPKSGHDTVSWYQQALGQGPQFIFQYYEEEERQRGNFPDRFSGHQFPNYSSELNVNALLLGDSALYLCASSLKGVGSGANVLTFGAGSRLTVL.

The gene calls are TRBV24-1 and TRBJ1-4; there is no DNA to check the TCRdb D call of TRBD1. Looked up from germline, CDR1 is KGHDR and CDR2 is SFDVKD. This CDR3 has 16 amino acids. CDR3: CATSATGDVGGEKLFF.

V is TRBV2 and J is TRBJ2-7; TCRdb reports TRBD1, a call that lacks DNA to check it against. This CDR3 contains 11 residues. Germline CDR1 is SNHLY and CDR2 is FYNNEI. CDR3 sequence: CAGGDQYEQYF.

The chain couples TRBV13 to TRBJ2-2; absent DNA, TCRdb's TRBD1 call cannot be checked. The V gene's germline CDR1 is PRHDT and CDR2 FYEKMQ (reference sequence). CDR3 length: 16 amino acids. The CDR3 is CASSSAPAGNTGELFF.

The chain uses TRBV11-3 and TRBJ2-5; no DNA is available, so the TRBD2 call from TCRdb remains unchecked. CDR1 is SGHNT and CDR2 is YENEEA in the germline V gene. The CDR3 runs to 15 residues. This CDR3 is CASSPGFRERETQYF.

V usage is TRBV6-5 and J usage is TRBJ1-2; the TRBD1 assignment by TCRdb is unverifiable without DNA. CDR3 length: 11 amino acids. The germline V gene encodes CDR1 MNHEY and CDR2 SVGAGI. CDR3 in amino acids: CASTEGTGYTF.

The chain is built from TRBV24-1 and TRBJ2-2; TCRdb lists TRBD2, though no DNA is available to test this call. This CDR3 region has 19 residues. The germline CDR1 and CDR2 sequences are KGHDR and SFDVKD. CDR3 protein: CATSDPLAGGIANTGELFF.

V gene TRBV11-2 combines with J gene TRBJ2-7; TCRdb returns TRBD1, unconfirmable since there is no DNA. Germline V gene lookup returns CDR1 SGHAT and CDR2 FQNNGV. The CDR3 runs 17 residues. CDR3: CASSLDPQRLTSYEQYF.

This chain connects TRBV7-3 to TRBJ2-1; TCRdb designates TRBD2, a call that cannot be tested without DNA. Germline assignment: CDR1 SGHTA and CDR2 FQGTGA. This CDR3 has 16 residues. CDR3 region: CASSLTTAGGRNEQFF.

This CDR3 reads CASSLVTGGAETQYF. The chain employs TRBV3-1 and TRBJ2-5; the D gene TCRdb calls, TRBD1, cannot be checked with no DNA. CDR1 is LGHDT, CDR2 YNNKEL, per germline (reference sequence). CDR3 size: 15 residues.

This chain uses TRBV7-2 with TRBJ2-2. The CDR3 length is 13 residues. The germline CDR1 and CDR2 sequences are SGHTA and FQGNSA. This CDR3 is CASSLYPNGELFF.

The chain carries TRBV18 and TRBJ2-3; TCRdb designates TRBD2, a call that cannot be tested without DNA. The CDR3 consists of 15 residues. Germline V gene lookup returns CDR1 KGHSH and CDR2 LQKENI. The CDR3 loop is CASSPAGSAGDTQYF. The complete variable domain, with remaining parts taken from reference TRBV18 and TRBJ2-3, reads NAGVMQNPRHLVRRRGQEARLRCSPMKGHSHVYWYRQLPEEGLKFMVYLQKENIIDESGMPKERFSAEFPKEGPSILRIQQVVRGDSAAYFCASSPAGSAGDTQYFGPGTRLTVL.

The V gene is TRBV5-1, the J gene TRBJ2-3; TCRdb indicates TRBD1, and absent DNA this call remains unverified. From germline, CDR1 is SGHRS and CDR2 YFSETQ. The CDR3 consists of 17 residues. The CDR3 spells CASTPLSPTTSTDTQYF. The variable domain in full, with the rest retrieved from reference TRBV5-1 and TRBJ2-3, is KAGVTQTPRYLIKTRGQQVTLSCSPISGHRSVSWYQQTPGQGLQFLFEYFSETQRNKGNFPGRFSGRQFSNSRSEMNVSTLELGDSALYLCASTPLSPTTSTDTQYFGPGTRLTVL.

The chain combines TRBV7-9 with TRBJ1-5; TCRdb reports TRBD1, a call that lacks DNA to check it against. CDR1 is SEHNR, CDR2 FQNEAQ, per germline (reference sequence). The CDR3 length is 14 residues. The CDR3: CASSLGQGVQPQHF.

The genes are TRBV7-3 and TRBJ2-1; TCRdb selects TRBD2, and the lack of DNA leaves this call unchecked. The CDR3 loop spans 17 amino acids. Germline CDR1 is SGHTA and CDR2 is FQGTGA. The CDR3 spells CASSLSTTSFSYNEQFF.

The rearrangement joins TRBV12-3 or TRBV12-4 to TRBJ2-1; TCRdb selects TRBD1, and the lack of DNA leaves this call unchecked. CDR3 length: 15 amino acids. Here the CDR3 reads CASSPPLESYDEQFF.

The CDR3 here is CASSLTPQNTEAFF. The chain joins TRBV7-3 to TRBJ1-1. The CDR3 runs 14 residues. Germline-derived CDR1 and CDR2 are SGHTA and FQGTGA.

V usage is TRBV7-2 and J usage is TRBJ1-2. Germline V lookup: CDR1 SGHTA, CDR2 FQGNSA. The CDR3 totals 14 residues. The CDR3 sequence: CASSAHMKRNGYTF.

The rearrangement uses TRBV6-5 and TRBJ2-7; TCRdb reports TRBD1, a call that lacks DNA to check it against. Germline lookup yields CDR1 MNHEY and CDR2 SVGAGI. This CDR3 has 15 residues. CDR3 residues: CASSLNTGAGIEQYF.